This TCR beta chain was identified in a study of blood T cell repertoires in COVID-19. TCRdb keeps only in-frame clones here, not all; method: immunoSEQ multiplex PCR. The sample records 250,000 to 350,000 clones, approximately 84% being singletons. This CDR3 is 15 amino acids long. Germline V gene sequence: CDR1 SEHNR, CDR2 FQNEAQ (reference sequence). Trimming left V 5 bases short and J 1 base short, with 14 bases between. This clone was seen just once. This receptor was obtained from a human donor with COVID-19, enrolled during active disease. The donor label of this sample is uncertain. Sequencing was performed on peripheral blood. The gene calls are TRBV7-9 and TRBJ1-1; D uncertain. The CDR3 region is CASSPRTARNTEAFF. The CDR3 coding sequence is TGTGCCAGCAGCCCCCGGACTGCTCGGAACACTGAAGCTTTCTTT.